Below, 19 T cell receptor beta chains from the same sample are listed, as sequenced in a study of blood T cell repertoires in COVID-19. Assay: immunoSEQ multiplex PCR; the TCRdb copy retains only in-frame clones and omits some. The sample has 300,000 to 450,000 clones, around 87% seen once. The sequencing sample was made of PBMCs or T cells enriched from blood (not recorded which). The receptors were sampled from a man in his late teens or twenties who had recovered from COVID-19.

The chain has TRBV12-3 or TRBV12-4 and TRBJ1-4; D call uncertain. Trimming removed 6 bases from V and 8 bases from J, with 13 bases in between. The CDR3 has 13 residues. The CDR3 loop is CASRTVLREKLFF. The CDR3 coding sequence is TGTGCCAGCAGGACGGTCTTGAGGGAAAAACTGTTTTTT.

This sequence joins TRBV27 and TRBJ1-1; D ambiguous. The V gene's germline CDR1 is MNHEY and CDR2 SMNVEV (reference sequence). The CDR3 loop spans 13 amino acids. V dropped 2 bases and J dropped 1 base, with 5 bases sitting between them. This CDR3 is CASSLVGNTEAFF. For the CDR3, the DNA is TGTGCCAGCAGTTTAGTCGGGAACACTGAAGCTTTCTTT.

The chain combines TRBV18 with TRBJ2-1; the match to TRBD2 covers 16 bases. The germline V gene has CDR1 KGHSH and CDR2 LQKENI. The V and J ends lost 3 bases and 2 bases, in that order; junction bases with no gene match: 10. CDR3 size: 20 residues. The CDR3: CASSPPGTSGRAGAYNEQFF. CDR3 DNA sequence: TGTGCCAGCTCACCGCCCGGGACTAGCGGGAGGGCGGGGGCCTACAATGAGCAGTTCTTC.

V is TRBV4-3 and J is TRBJ2-5, with a possible D match to TRBD2 (6 bases). V shed 3 bases and J shed 5 bases, with 10 bases lying between them. This CDR3 spans 13 amino acids. Germline CDR1 and CDR2: LGHNA and YSLEER. CDR3 in amino acids: CASSQRGGETQYF. For the CDR3, the DNA is TGCGCCAGCAGCCAGAGGGGAGGTGAGACCCAGTACTTC.

The chain links TRBV7-2 to TRBJ2-2; 9 bases agree with TRBD2. Unmatched junction bases numbered 9, after V lost 5 bases and J lost 2 bases. CDR3 length: 17 residues. CDR1 is SGHTA, CDR2 FQGNSA, per germline. The DNA of the CDR3 is TGTGCCAGCAGCAAAACTCGACTAGCGGATAACACCGGGGAGCTGTTTTTT. Protein sequence: CASSKTRLADNTGELFF.

J is TRBJ2-1 and V is TRBV15; D might be TRBD1 (5 bases). Germline CDR1 reads LNHNV; CDR2 reads YYDKDF (reference sequence). CDR3 length: 14 residues. With 0 bases removed from V and 7 bases from J, the gap between germline ends came to 10 bases. The CDR3 sequence is CATSRENRGNEQFF. In DNA, the CDR3 is TGTGCCACCAGCAGAGAAAATAGGGGAAATGAGCAGTTCTTC.

This chain joins TRBV20-1 and TRBJ2-5; 10 nucleotides match TRBD2. This CDR3 spans 16 amino acids. V gave up 3 bases and J gave up 5 bases; unmatched junction bases: 12. The germline gives CDR1 DFQATT, CDR2 SNEGSKA (reference sequence). CDR3 nucleotide sequence: TGCAGTGCTAGTAGGCTAGCGGGAGTTTCTTCCGAGACCCAGTACTTC. This sequence encodes CSASRLAGVSSETQYF.

The rearrangement links TRBV28 to TRBJ2-7; 9 bases are shared with TRBD2. The junction had 3 bases not matched to a gene; V was cut back by 7 bases and J by 2 bases. The germline V gene encodes CDR1 MDHEN and CDR2 SYDVKM. CDR3 length: 13 amino acids. CDR3: CASNAGGPYEQYF. The CDR3 DNA sequence: TGTGCCAGCAATGCGGGAGGGCCCTACGAGCAGTACTTC. Complete variable domain (other parts from reference TRBV28 and TRBJ2-7): DVKVTQSSRYLVKRTGEKVFLECVQDMDHENMFWYRQDPGLGLRLIYFSYDVKMKEKGDIPEGYSVSREKKERFSLILESASTNQTSMYLCASNAGGPYEQYFGPGTRLTVT.

The chain employs TRBV5-4 and TRBJ2-2; 8 bases are a match to TRBD2. The CDR3 is made up of 17 amino acids. Germline V CDR1 and CDR2: SGHNT, YYREEE (reference sequence). J gave up 0 bases and V 5 bases, and 9 bases lay outside the gene matches. CDR3 coding DNA: TGTGCCAGCAGACGGGGGCGGGGGGCAGCGAACACCGGGGAGCTGTTTTTT. It yields the protein CASRRGRGAANTGELFF. Together with reference TRBV5-4 and TRBJ2-2, the CDR3 gives the full variable domain: ETGVTQSPTHLIKTRGQQVTLRCSSQSGHNTVSWYQQALGQGPQFIFQYYREEENGRGNFPPRFSGLQFPNYSSELNVNALELDDSALYLCASRRGRGAANTGELFFGEGSRLTVL.

The CDR3 DNA reads as TGTGCCAGCAGCTTGGGGACAGGGTACGGCGGCTATGGCTACACCTTC. Amino acids: CASSLGTGYGGYGYTF. V gene TRBV11-2 combines with J gene TRBJ1-2; 9 bases map to TRBD1. Germline CDR1 and CDR2: SGHAT and FQNNGV. The CDR3 length is 16 residues. Trimming at V came to 3 bases and at J to 4 bases, leaving 9 bases not matched to a gene.

The V call is TRBV4-2, the J call TRBJ1-5; 7 nucleotides agree with TRBD1. The CDR3 extends over 16 amino acids. CDR1 LGHNA and CDR2 YNFKEQ come from the germline V gene. V shed 0 bases and J 7 bases; nucleotides not matched to a gene: 9. The CDR3 reads CASSQDATTGRQPQHF. CDR3 sequence (DNA): TGTGCCAGCAGCCAAGATGCAACGACAGGGCGGCAGCCCCAGCATTTT.

The chain combines TRBV7-3 with TRBJ2-4; the match to TRBD2 covers 10 bases. Germline lookup yields CDR1 SGHTA and CDR2 FQGTGA. The CDR3 sequence is 14 residues long. With 4 bases clipped from V and 7 bases from J, the junction kept 4 bases outside the gene matches. The CDR3 region has the DNA TGTGCCAGCAGCTCCGGGACTAGCGACAACATTCAGTACTTC. This translates into CASSSGTSDNIQYF.

DNA for the CDR3: TGCGCCAGCAGCCACGGACTCCGGGACTTCGGGAGTGGAGACTCTGGAAACACCATATATTTT. Translating it yields CASSHGLRDFGSGDSGNTIYF. This sequence joins TRBV4-1 and TRBJ1-3; the D gene is possibly TRBD1 (5 bases). CDR3 length: 21 amino acids. CDR1 MGHRA and CDR2 YSYEKL come from the germline V gene. Trimming took off 3 bases at V and 0 bases at J, with 27 bases between the two ends.

This chain connects TRBV2 to TRBJ2-2, with D perhaps TRBD1 (5 bases). Trimming took off 2 bases at V and 5 bases at J, with 12 bases between the two ends. This CDR3 has 15 amino acids. Looked up from germline, CDR1 is SNHLY and CDR2 is FYNNEI. The CDR3 DNA sequence: TGTGCCAGCAGTGAAAGGAAGGGGTGGACCGGGGAGCTGTTTTTT. It yields the protein CASSERKGWTGELFF.

The chain joins TRBV30 to TRBJ2-6, with TRBD1 as a possible D gene (7 bases). The germline gives CDR1 GTSNPN, CDR2 SVGIG (reference sequence). The V and J ends lost 8 bases and 3 bases respectively, with 14 bases between them. There are 14 residues in the CDR3. In nucleotides, the CDR3 is TGTGCCGTTCAGGGGGGCGGTGGGGCCAACGTCCTGACTTTC. It translates to CAVQGGGGANVLTF.

The chain couples TRBV27 to TRBJ2-7, with 9 bases lining up with TRBD1. The CDR3 contains 15 residues. Germline V gives CDR1 MNHEY, CDR2 SMNVEV (reference sequence). V lost 6 bases and J lost 0; bases outside the gene matches: 6. The chain's CDR3 is CASRYTGGGSYEQYF. In nucleotides, the CDR3 is TGTGCCAGCAGATATACAGGGGGCGGCTCCTACGAGCAGTACTTC.

The V and J genes are TRBV10-3 and TRBJ2-5; 8 nucleotides line up with TRBD1. V lost 6 bases to trimming and J lost 4 bases; unmatched junction nucleotides: 7. This CDR3 region has 14 residues. In germline, CDR1 is ENHRY, CDR2 SYGVKD. CDR3 in amino acids: CAISPTGVGETQYF. Here the CDR3 DNA reads TGTGCCATCAGCCCGACAGGGGTCGGAGAGACCCAGTACTTC.

CDR3 sequence: CASSPTRASGNSPLHF. As DNA, the CDR3 is TGTGCCAGCAGTCCCACGCGGGCCTCTGGCAATTCACCCCTCCACTTT. The chain employs TRBV28 and TRBJ1-6; D is uncertain. The CDR3 loop spans 16 amino acids. CDR1 and CDR2 (germline): MDHEN, SYDVKM. V lost 5 bases to trimming and J lost 7 bases, with 18 bases between them. Using reference TRBV28 and TRBJ1-6 for the parts outside the CDR3, the full variable domain is DVKVTQSSRYLVKRTGEKVFLECVQDMDHENMFWYRQDPGLGLRLIYFSYDVKMKEKGDIPEGYSVSREKKERFSLILESASTNQTSMYLCASSPTRASGNSPLHFGNGTRLTVT.

The chain employs TRBV28 and TRBJ2-7, with D possibly TRBD1 on 6 matching bases. The V gene's germline CDR1 is MDHEN and CDR2 SYDVKM. The CDR3 covers 14 residues. V lost 4 bases and J lost 5, with 15 bases in between. The CDR3 reads CASSSPGEPDEQYF. Here the CDR3 DNA reads TGTGCCAGCAGTTCCCCAGGGGAGCCCGACGAGCAGTACTTC. The full variable domain, in which reference TRBV28 and TRBJ2-7 provide the parts outside the CDR3, is DVKVTQSSRYLVKRTGEKVFLECVQDMDHENMFWYRQDPGLGLRLIYFSYDVKMKEKGDIPEGYSVSREKKERFSLILESASTNQTSMYLCASSSPGEPDEQYFGPGTRLTVT.